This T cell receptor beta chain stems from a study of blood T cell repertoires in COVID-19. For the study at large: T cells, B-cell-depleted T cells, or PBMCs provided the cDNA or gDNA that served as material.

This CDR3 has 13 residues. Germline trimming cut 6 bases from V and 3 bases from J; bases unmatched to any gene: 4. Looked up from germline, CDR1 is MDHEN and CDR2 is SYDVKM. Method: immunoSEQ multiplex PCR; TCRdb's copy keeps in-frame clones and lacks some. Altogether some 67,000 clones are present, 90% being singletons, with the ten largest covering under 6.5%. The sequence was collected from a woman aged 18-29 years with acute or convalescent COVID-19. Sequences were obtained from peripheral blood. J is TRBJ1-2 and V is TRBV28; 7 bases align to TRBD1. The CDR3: CASRPRGDYGYTF. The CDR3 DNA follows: TGTGCCAGCAGACCCAGGGGGGACTATGGCTACACCTTC.